This paragraph reports one T cell receptor beta chain. 13 Jbeta primers and 60 Vbeta primers were used for the PCR. The assay was immunoSEQ multiplex PCR, and TCRdb's table has in-frame clones only and misses some. The table lists more than 50,000 clones. The data originate from a study of cytomegalovirus exposure and HLA in healthy donors. Though probably carrying unrecorded immune exposures, donors were nominally healthy at sampling. The CDR3 covers 11 residues. V was clipped by 5 bases and J by 8 bases, with 10 bases between them. Germline assignment: CDR1 SGHRS and CDR2 YFSETQ. This receptor was taken from a man aged 18 to 35 in good health and CMV-seropositive. The material sequenced was PBMCs. The chain has TRBV5-1 and TRBJ1-1; TRBD1 is a possible D gene (6 bases). The CDR3 spells CASRETGEAFF. DNA of the CDR3: TGCGCCAGCAGAGAGACAGGCGAAGCTTTCTTT.